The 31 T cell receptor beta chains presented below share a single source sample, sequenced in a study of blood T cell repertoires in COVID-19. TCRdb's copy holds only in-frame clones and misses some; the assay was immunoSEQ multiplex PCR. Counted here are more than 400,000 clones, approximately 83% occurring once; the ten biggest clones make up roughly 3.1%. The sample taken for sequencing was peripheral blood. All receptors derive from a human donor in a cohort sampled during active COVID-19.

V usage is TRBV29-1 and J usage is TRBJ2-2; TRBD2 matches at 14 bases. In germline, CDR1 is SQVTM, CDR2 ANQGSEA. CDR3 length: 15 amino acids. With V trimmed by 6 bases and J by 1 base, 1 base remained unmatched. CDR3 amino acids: CSVGLAGGNTGELFF. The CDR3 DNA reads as TGCAGCGTAGGACTAGCGGGAGGGAACACCGGGGAGCTGTTTTTT.

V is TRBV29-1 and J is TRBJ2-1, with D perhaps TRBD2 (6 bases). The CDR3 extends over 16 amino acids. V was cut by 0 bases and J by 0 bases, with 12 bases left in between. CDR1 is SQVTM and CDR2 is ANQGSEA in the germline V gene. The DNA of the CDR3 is TGCAGCGTTGAAGAGGGGATAGCGGACTCCTACAATGAGCAGTTCTTC. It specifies CSVEEGIADSYNEQFF.

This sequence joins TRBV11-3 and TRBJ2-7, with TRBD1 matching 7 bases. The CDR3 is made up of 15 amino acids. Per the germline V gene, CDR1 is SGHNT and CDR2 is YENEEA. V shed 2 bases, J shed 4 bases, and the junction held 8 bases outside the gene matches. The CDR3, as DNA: TGTGCCAGCAGCTTAAGTACGGGACAGATTTACGAGCAGTACTTC. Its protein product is CASSLSTGQIYEQYF.

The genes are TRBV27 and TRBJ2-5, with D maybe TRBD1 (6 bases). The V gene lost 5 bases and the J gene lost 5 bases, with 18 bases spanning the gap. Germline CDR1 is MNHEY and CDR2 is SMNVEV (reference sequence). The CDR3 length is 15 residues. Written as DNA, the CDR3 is TGTGCCAGCAGTCCCCTACCCACAGGGCGGGAGACCCAGTACTTC. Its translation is CASSPLPTGRETQYF.

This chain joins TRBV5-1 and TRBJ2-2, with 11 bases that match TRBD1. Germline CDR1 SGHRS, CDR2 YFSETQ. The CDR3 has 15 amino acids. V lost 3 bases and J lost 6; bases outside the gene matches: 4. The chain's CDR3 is CASSSGQGAAGELFF. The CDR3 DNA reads TGCGCCAGCAGCTCCGGACAGGGGGCGGCCGGGGAGCTGTTTTTT.

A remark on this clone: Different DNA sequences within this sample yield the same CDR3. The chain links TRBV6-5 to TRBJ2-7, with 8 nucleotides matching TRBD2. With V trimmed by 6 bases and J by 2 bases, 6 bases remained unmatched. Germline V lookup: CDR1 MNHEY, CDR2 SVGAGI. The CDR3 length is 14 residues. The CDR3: CASRPSGSPYEQYF. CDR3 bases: TGTGCCAGCAGGCCTAGCGGGTCTCCCTACGAGCAGTACTTC.

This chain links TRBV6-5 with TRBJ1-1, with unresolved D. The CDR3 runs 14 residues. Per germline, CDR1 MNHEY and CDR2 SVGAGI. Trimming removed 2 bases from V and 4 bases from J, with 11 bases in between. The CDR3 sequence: CASSYEWRATEAFF. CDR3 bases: TGTGCCAGCAGTTACGAGTGGAGGGCCACTGAAGCTTTCTTT.

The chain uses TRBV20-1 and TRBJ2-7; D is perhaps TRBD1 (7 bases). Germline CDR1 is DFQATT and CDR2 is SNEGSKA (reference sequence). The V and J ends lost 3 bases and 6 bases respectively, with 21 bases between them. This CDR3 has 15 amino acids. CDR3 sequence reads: CSASTDREEVSEQYF. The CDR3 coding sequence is TGCAGTGCTAGTACCGACAGGGAGGAGGTGAGCGAGCAGTACTTC.

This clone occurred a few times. For the CDR3, the DNA is TGTGCCAGCAGCCCGAGTGGGGCCACCGGGGAGCTGTTTTTT. It translates to CASSPSGATGELFF. The gene calls are TRBV7-3 and TRBJ2-2; maybe TRBD1 (5 bases). The CDR3 contains 14 residues. V dropped 5 bases and J dropped 4 bases, with 11 bases sitting between them. The germline V gene encodes CDR1 SGHTA and CDR2 FQGTGA.

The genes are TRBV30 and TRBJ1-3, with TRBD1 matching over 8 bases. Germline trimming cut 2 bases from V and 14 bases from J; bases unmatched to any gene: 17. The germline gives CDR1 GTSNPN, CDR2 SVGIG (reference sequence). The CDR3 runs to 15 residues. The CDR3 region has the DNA TGTGCCTGGAGTAGGACAGGGCTCGTTGAAATGATGGTATATTTT. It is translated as CAWSRTGLVEMMVYF.

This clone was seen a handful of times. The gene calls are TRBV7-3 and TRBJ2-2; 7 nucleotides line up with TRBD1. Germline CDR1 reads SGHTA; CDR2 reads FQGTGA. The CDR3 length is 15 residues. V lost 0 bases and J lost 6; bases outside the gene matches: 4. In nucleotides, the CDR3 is TGTGCCAGCAGCTTAACGTCGACAGGGTCCGGGGAGCTGTTTTTT. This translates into CASSLTSTGSGELFF.

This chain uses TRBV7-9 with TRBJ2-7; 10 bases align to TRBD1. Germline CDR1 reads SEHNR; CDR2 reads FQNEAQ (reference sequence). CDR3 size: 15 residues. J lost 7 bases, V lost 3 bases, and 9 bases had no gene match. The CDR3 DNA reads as TGTGCCAGCAGCTTTGGGACAGGGGAGGACGAAGAGCAGTACTTC. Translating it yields CASSFGTGEDEEQYF.

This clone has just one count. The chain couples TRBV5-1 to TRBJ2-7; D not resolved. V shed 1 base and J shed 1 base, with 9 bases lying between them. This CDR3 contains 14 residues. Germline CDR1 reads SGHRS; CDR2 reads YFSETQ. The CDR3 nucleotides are TGCGCCAGCAGCTTGCTACCGCCTTCCTACGAGCAGTACTTC. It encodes CASSLLPPSYEQYF.

CDR3 protein: CASSYTSGSSYEQYF. Here the CDR3 DNA reads TGTGCCAGCAGCTATACTAGCGGGAGCTCCTACGAGCAGTACTTC. V is TRBV5-4 and J is TRBJ2-7, with 11 bases aligning to TRBD2. The V and J ends lost 3 bases and 0 bases, in that order; junction bases with no gene match: 2. The CDR3 totals 15 residues. The V gene's germline CDR1 is SGHNT and CDR2 YYREEE (reference sequence). The entire variable domain, with the rest obtained from reference TRBV5-4 and TRBJ2-7, is as follows: ETGVTQSPTHLIKTRGQQVTLRCSSQSGHNTVSWYQQALGQGPQFIFQYYREEENGRGNFPPRFSGLQFPNYSSELNVNALELDDSALYLCASSYTSGSSYEQYFGPGTRLTVT.

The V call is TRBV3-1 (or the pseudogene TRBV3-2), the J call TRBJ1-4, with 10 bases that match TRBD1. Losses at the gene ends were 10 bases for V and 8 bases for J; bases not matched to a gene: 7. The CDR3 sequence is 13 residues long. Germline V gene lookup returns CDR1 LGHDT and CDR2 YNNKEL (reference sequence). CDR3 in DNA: TGTGCCACTCGACAGGGGGCTGCCGAAAAACTGTTTTTT. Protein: CATRQGAAEKLFF.

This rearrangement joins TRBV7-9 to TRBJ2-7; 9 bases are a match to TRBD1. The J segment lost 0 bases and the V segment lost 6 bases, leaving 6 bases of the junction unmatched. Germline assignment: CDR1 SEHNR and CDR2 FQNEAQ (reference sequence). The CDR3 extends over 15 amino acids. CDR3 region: CASSSGTGSSYEQYF. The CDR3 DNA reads TGTGCCAGCAGTTCCGGGACAGGGTCCTCCTACGAGCAGTACTTC.

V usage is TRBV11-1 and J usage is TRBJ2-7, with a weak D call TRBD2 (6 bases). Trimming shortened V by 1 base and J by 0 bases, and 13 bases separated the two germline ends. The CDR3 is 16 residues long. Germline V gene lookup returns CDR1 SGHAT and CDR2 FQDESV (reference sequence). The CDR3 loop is CASSLERASASYEQYF. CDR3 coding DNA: TGTGCCAGCAGCTTAGAAAGAGCTAGCGCCTCCTACGAGCAGTACTTC.

CDR3 sequence reads: CASSVGLADIYEQYF. CDR3 in DNA: TGTGCCAGCAGCGTCGGACTAGCGGATATCTACGAGCAGTACTTC. V and J are TRBV9 and TRBJ2-7, with 10 bases that match TRBD2. The CDR3 runs to 15 residues. The V gene's germline CDR1 is SGDLS and CDR2 YYNGEE. Trimming cost V 2 bases and J 3 bases; bases outside gene matches: 5.

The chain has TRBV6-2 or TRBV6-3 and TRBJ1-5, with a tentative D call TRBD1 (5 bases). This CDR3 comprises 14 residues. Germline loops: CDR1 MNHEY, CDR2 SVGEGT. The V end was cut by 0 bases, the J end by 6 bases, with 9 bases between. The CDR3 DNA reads TGTGCCAGCAGTTACTCGGGAAGGGGTCAGCCCCAGCATTTT. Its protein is CASSYSGRGQPQHF.

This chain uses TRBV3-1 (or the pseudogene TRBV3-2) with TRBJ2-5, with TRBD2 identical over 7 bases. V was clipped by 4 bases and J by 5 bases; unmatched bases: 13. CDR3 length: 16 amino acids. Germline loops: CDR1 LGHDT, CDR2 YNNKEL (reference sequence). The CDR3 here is CASSPSSRGRVETQYF. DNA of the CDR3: TGTGCCAGCAGCCCCTCAAGTAGAGGGAGGGTGGAGACCCAGTACTTC.

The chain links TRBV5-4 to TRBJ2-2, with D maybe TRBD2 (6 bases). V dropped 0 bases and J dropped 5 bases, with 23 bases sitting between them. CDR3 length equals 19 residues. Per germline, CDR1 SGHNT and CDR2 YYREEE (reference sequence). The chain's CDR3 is CASSLDSPVTRGRTGELFF. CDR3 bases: TGTGCCAGCAGCTTGGATAGCCCGGTGACTAGAGGGAGAACCGGGGAGCTGTTTTTT.

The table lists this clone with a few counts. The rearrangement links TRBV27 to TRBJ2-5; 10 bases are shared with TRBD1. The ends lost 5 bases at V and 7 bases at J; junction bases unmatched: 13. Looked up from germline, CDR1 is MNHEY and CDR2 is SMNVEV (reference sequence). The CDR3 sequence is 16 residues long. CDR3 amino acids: CASSPRDRGGLGTQYF. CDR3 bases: TGTGCCAGCAGTCCAAGGGACAGGGGCGGTCTCGGGACCCAGTACTTC.

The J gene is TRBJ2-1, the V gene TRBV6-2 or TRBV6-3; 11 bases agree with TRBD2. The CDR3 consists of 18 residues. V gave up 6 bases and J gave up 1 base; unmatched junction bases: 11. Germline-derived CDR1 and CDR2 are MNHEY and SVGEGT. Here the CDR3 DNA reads TGTGCCAGCAGCCCTGGGACTAGCGGAGTGTATTCCTACAATGAGCAGTTCTTC. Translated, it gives CASSPGTSGVYSYNEQFF.

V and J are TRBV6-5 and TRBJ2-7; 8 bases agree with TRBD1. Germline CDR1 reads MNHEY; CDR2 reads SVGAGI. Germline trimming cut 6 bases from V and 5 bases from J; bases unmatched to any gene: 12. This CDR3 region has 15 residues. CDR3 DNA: TGTGCCAGCAGCTACCGGGACAGGACCGACCACGAGCAGTACTTC. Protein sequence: CASSYRDRTDHEQYF.

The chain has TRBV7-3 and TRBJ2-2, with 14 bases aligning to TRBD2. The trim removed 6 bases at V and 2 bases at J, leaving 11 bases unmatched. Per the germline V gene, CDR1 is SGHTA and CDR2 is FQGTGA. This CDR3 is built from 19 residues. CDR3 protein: CASRGPSGLAGANTGELFF. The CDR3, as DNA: TGTGCCAGCAGGGGACCCTCGGGACTAGCGGGAGCTAACACCGGGGAGCTGTTTTTT.

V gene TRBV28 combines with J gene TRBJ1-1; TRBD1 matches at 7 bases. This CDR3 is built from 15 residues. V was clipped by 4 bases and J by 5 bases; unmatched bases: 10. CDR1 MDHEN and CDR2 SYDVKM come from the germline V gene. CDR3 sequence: CASSSAGGGWTEAFF. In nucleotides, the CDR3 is TGTGCCAGCAGTTCCGCAGGGGGAGGTTGGACTGAAGCTTTCTTT.

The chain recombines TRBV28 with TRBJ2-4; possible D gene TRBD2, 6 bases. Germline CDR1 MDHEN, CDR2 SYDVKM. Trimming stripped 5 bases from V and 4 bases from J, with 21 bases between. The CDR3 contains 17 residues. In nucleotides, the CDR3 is TGTGCCAGCAGTAATACAAAACGGCGGGGTAATAAAAACATTCAGTACTTC. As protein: CASSNTKRRGNKNIQYF. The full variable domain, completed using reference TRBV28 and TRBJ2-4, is DVKVTQSSRYLVKRTGEKVFLECVQDMDHENMFWYRQDPGLGLRLIYFSYDVKMKEKGDIPEGYSVSREKKERFSLILESASTNQTSMYLCASSNTKRRGNKNIQYFGAGTRLSVL.

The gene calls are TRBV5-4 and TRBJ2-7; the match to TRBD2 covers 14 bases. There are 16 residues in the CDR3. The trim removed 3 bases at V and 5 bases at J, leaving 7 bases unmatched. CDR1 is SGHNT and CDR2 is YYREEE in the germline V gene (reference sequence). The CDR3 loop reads CASSWGGTSGRNEQYF. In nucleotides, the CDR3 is TGTGCCAGCAGCTGGGGAGGGACTAGCGGGAGAAACGAGCAGTACTTC.

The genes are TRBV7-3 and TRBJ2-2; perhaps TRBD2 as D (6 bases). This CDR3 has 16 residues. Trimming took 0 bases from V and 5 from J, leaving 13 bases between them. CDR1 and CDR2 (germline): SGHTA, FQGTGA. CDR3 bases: TGTGCCAGCAGCTTAACGTCCCGGGAGCCGACCGGGGAGCTGTTTTTT. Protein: CASSLTSREPTGELFF.

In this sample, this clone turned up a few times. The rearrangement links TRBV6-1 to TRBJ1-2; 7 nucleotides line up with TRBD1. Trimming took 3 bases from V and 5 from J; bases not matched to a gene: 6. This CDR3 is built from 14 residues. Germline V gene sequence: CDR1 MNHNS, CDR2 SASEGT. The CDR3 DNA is TGTGCCAGCAGTGAGTACAGGGGACGTTATGGCTACACCTTC. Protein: CASSEYRGRYGYTF.

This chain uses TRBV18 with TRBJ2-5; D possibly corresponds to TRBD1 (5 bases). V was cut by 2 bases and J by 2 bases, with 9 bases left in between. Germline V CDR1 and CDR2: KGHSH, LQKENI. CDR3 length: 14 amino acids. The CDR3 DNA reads TGTGCCAGCTCACCAGGGGCAGCGCAAGAGACCCAGTACTTC. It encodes CASSPGAAQETQYF.